The T cell receptor (beta chain) under discussion was sequenced for a study of spatial heterogeneity in lung cancer. For the study at large: Sequence detection consistently recorded a greater number of beta-chain than alpha-chain sequences.

General study points: TCRs found ubiquitously expanded in tumor appeared in blood more at resection than at follow-up.

Time point denoted: sample taken at primary tumor resection. Whole RNA, isolated from tumor, nontumor lung or frozen PBMC, was sequenced without prior sorting. The donors, approximately 66 patients with untreated early-stage non-small cell lung cancer, provided the samples. Individually, TCR cDNA molecules were each labelled with a unique molecular identifier. TCRdb re-called the 5' RACE reads through MiXCR, storing one row per CDR3 protein. Among 11,000 to 15,000 distinct CDR3 sequences listed, 10% to 11% were seen once. By share, this clonotype counts as medium-sized. The antigen remains undetermined. Trimming shortened V by 3 bases and J by 2 bases, and 15 bases separated the two germline ends. CDR3 size: 16 residues. Germline CDR1 reads WNHNN; CDR2 reads SYGVQD (reference sequence).

The receptor comes from a female donor with early-stage non-small cell lung cancer. The specimen was PBMCs, collected at surgery. V and J are TRBV10-1 and TRBJ2-3, with no clear D. The CDR3 spells CASSESDQTTTDTQYF. The CDR3 region has the DNA TGCGCCAGCAGTGAATCCGACCAGACGACCACAGATACGCAGTATTTT.